This T cell receptor beta chain stems from a study of blood T cell repertoires in COVID-19 (dated by TCRdb to 2018 to 2021). Background for the entire study: Samples from collaborators originated in the United States, Italy and Spain and spanned both the acute and convalescent phases of COVID-19. Samples came from the ongoing ImmuneRACE study (first 160 participants) plus 1,254 subjects from 6 global collaborators. The dataset comprised deeply sampled blood TCRbeta repertoires from subjects exposed to, actively infected with, or recovered from COVID-19. The repertoires were made available in a free public database intended to serve as a resource for research on the immune response to SARS-CoV-2. The prospective study material was composed of cDNA or gDNA derived from T cells, B-cell-depleted T cells, or PBMCs. Where available, HLA class I and class II types were taken from metadata supplied by the sample provider and were not determined by assay-based typing. Sample metadata almost always included a de-identified subject ID, COVID-19 status, age in years and sex.

Each collaborating institution followed its own protocols to collect whole blood in K2EDTA tubes. For TCRbeta analysis, collaborators shipped samples in one of three forms: frozen whole blood, isolated PBMCs, or DNA extracted from either of those sample types. The CDR3 goes from the cysteine to the phenylalanine over 15 residues. This entry keeps only the CDR3 DNA: 45 bases, framed from base 1. V gives up 4 bases and J gives up 5 bases, and the segment between their germline ends measures 19 bases. The germline V gene (reference sequence) supplies CDR1 SGHKS and CDR2 YYEKEE. Points the paper makes about the study in general: The quantity of clinical and demographic metadata differed by source and by participant and was supplied without curation.

Concerning this clone itself: What antigen it recognizes has not been identified. No qualities accompany the bases; no much larger clone lies one base away.

TCRbeta CDR3 regions were amplified from genomic DNA by means of the immunoSEQ Assay, a bias-controlled multiplex PCR. The source study handled its data this way. The number of nucleated cells in each sample was estimated by amplification of reference gene primers within the assay. To quantify the absolute abundance of each unique TCRbeta CDR3 rearrangement, sequence reads were collapsed and filtered. For each sample, productive Simpson clonality was calculated as the square root of Simpson's diversity index over productive rearrangements. TCRdb's version of the immuneACCESS table is confined to in-frame rearrangements and falls short of the full clone set. An unresolved V gene accounts for under half of the shortfall where checked; the remainder is of unknown origin. V, J and clone size reflect that table, while D and trimming were determined from the DNA. Here the sample has roughly 150,000 clones; approximately 73% occur a single time. The leading ten clones occupy about 3.9% of the sample.

Sequencing input: peripheral blood. This TCR was sampled from a man aged 55 to 69 with acute or convalescent COVID-19. The V and J segments used are TRBV5-5 and TRBJ2-7; TRBD2 is a weak D gene call, 5 bases matching. CDR3 region: CASSTYAGGGNEQYF. The nucleotides read TGTGCCAGCAGCACATACGCGGGCGGTGGGAACGAGCAGTACTTC.